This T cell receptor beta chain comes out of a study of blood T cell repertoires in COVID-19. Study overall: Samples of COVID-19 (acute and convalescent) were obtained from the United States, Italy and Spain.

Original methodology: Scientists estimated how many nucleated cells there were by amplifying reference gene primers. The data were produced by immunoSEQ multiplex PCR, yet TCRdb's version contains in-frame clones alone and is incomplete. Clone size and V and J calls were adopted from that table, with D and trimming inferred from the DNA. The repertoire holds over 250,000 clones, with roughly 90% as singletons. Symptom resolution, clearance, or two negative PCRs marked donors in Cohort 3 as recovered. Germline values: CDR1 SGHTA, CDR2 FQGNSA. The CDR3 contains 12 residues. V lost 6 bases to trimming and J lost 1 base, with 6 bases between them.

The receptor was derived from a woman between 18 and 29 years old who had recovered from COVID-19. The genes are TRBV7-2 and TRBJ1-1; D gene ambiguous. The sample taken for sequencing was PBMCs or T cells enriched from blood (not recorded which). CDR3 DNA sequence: TGTGCCAGCAGATCCGGGAACACTGAAGCTTTCTTT. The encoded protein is CASRSGNTEAFF.